Listed below are T cell receptor beta chains from one sample, sequenced in a study of blood T cell repertoires in COVID-19. Some clones are missing from TCRdb's copy, which holds only in-frame ones; the method was immunoSEQ multiplex PCR. The data hold 25,000 to 35,000 clones, with around 83% observed a single time. Sample: peripheral blood. The receptor source for this set is a human donor in a cohort sampled during active COVID-19. Both conserved end residues are part of each CDR3.

v_call: TRBV18; j_call: TRBJ2-7; cdr3_aa: CASSLPGTVVTLGEQYF
v_call: TRBV28; j_call: TRBJ2-1; cdr3_aa: CASSVSWGGTTKSEQFF
v_call: TRBV19; j_call: TRBJ2-1; cdr3_aa: CASSMDRESYNEQFF
v_call: TRBV27; j_call: TRBJ2-7; cdr3_aa: CASSPGRGTYEQYF
v_call: TRBV19; j_call: TRBJ1-5; cdr3_aa: CASTTGGSHNQPQHF
v_call: TRBV28; j_call: TRBJ2-7; cdr3_aa: CASSSPATGGSYEQYF
v_call: TRBV29-1; j_call: TRBJ1-5; cdr3_aa: CSVGQGNQPQHF
v_call: TRBV28; j_call: TRBJ2-4; cdr3_aa: CASSPPDSEKNIQYF
v_call: TRBV29-1; j_call: TRBJ1-2; cdr3_aa: CSVDRQGGHYGYTF
v_call: TRBV7-2; j_call: TRBJ2-5; cdr3_aa: CASSLAAGGPYQETQYF
v_call: TRBV6-5; j_call: TRBJ2-5; cdr3_aa: CASTPGGFETQYF
v_call: TRBV28; j_call: TRBJ2-7; cdr3_aa: CASSPPYEQYF
v_call: TRBV27; j_call: TRBJ2-5; cdr3_aa: CATSLSGGGRWTQYF
v_call: TRBV19; j_call: TRBJ2-7; cdr3_aa: CASSIARDRTYEQYF
v_call: TRBV11-2; j_call: TRBJ2-5; cdr3_aa: CASSGGLLGRGETQYF
v_call: TRBV2; j_call: TRBJ2-7; cdr3_aa: CASRVGVAVGAYEQYF
v_call: TRBV6-5; j_call: TRBJ1-3; cdr3_aa: CASSAGTPGNTIYF
v_call: TRBV6-5; j_call: TRBJ1-5; cdr3_aa: CATSGDRASNQPQHF
v_call: TRBV19; j_call: TRBJ2-1; cdr3_aa: CASSIFGGGNEQFF
v_call: TRBV6-5; j_call: TRBJ1-2; cdr3_aa: CASTTGGGYTF
v_call: TRBV10-3; j_call: TRBJ1-6; cdr3_aa: CASGTGQGGNSPLHF
v_call: TRBV10-3; j_call: TRBJ2-3; cdr3_aa: CAISEEADTQYF
v_call: TRBV7-6; j_call: TRBJ2-2; cdr3_aa: CASSHVKGKNTGELFF
v_call: TRBV19; j_call: TRBJ2-5; cdr3_aa: CASSSGGEETQYF
v_call: TRBV21-1; j_call: TRBJ1-2; cdr3_aa: CASSSPADRANGYTF
v_call: TRBV2; j_call: TRBJ2-5; cdr3_aa: CASRVLAGGGETQYF
v_call: TRBV6-5; j_call: TRBJ1-2; cdr3_aa: CASSWTGGRDGYTF
v_call: TRBV7-9; j_call: TRBJ1-2; cdr3_aa: CASSYTRQQGNYGYTF
v_call: TRBV27; j_call: TRBJ2-7; cdr3_aa: CASSLSWTSDLVEQYF
v_call: TRBV20-1; j_call: TRBJ2-5; cdr3_aa: CSASTGTGVGETQYF
v_call: TRBV10-2; j_call: TRBJ2-7; cdr3_aa: CASSRDNYEQYF
v_call: TRBV10-1; j_call: TRBJ2-7; cdr3_aa: CASSESIGSSQGVSPYEQYF
v_call: TRBV3-1/TRBV3-2; j_call: TRBJ2-3; cdr3_aa: CASSPGRLAGGPDTQYF
v_call: TRBV7-9; j_call: TRBJ2-1; cdr3_aa: CASSLETGSAKQFF
v_call: TRBV14; j_call: TRBJ2-1; cdr3_aa: CASSQDLAGYGRQFF
v_call: TRBV10-2; j_call: TRBJ2-7; cdr3_aa: CASRQGPPYEQYF
v_call: TRBV18; j_call: TRBJ1-1; cdr3_aa: CASSPGRATNTEAFF
v_call: TRBV19; j_call: TRBJ1-1; cdr3_aa: CASSMAGFRNTEAFF
v_call: TRBV5-1; j_call: TRBJ1-5; cdr3_aa: CASSLEYGSNQPQHF
v_call: TRBV10-1; j_call: TRBJ2-1; cdr3_aa: CASSEPGQGYNEQFF
v_call: TRBV5-4; j_call: TRBJ1-4; cdr3_aa: CASSLRGLDEKLFF
v_call: TRBV2; j_call: TRBJ2-7; cdr3_aa: CASVPGGVLSYEQYF
v_call: TRBV28; j_call: TRBJ2-7; cdr3_aa: CASREHGSIPLEQYF
v_call: TRBV27; j_call: TRBJ2-2; cdr3_aa: CASTTTGAGTGELFF
v_call: TRBV5-1; j_call: TRBJ1-3; cdr3_aa: CASSLDPQGGNTIYF
v_call: TRBV30; j_call: TRBJ2-2; cdr3_aa: CAWSGRNPGELFF
v_call: TRBV12-3/TRBV12-4; j_call: TRBJ2-1; cdr3_aa: CASSFGTKGEFF
v_call: TRBV28; j_call: TRBJ1-5; cdr3_aa: CASSSYPYRESNQPQHF
v_call: TRBV27; j_call: TRBJ1-1; cdr3_aa: CASSSGRGNTEAFF
v_call: TRBV27; j_call: TRBJ2-2; cdr3_aa: CASSQQPTNTGELFF
v_call: TRBV7-3; j_call: TRBJ2-2; cdr3_aa: CASSLLGGRGRPGELFF
v_call: TRBV9; j_call: TRBJ2-7; cdr3_aa: CASSVQGSYEQYF
v_call: TRBV11-2; j_call: TRBJ1-2; cdr3_aa: CASSPMGGIANYGYTF
v_call: TRBV2; j_call: TRBJ2-3; cdr3_aa: CASLGLAGGNFRTDTQYF
v_call: TRBV6-5; j_call: TRBJ2-3; cdr3_aa: CASSYLRTDTQYF
v_call: TRBV6-5; j_call: TRBJ2-3; cdr3_aa: CASGSGGESDTQYF
v_call: TRBV6-5; j_call: TRBJ2-7; cdr3_aa: CASTLGGEQYF
v_call: TRBV18; j_call: TRBJ2-1; cdr3_aa: CASSPPRVAGERFNEQFF
v_call: TRBV2; j_call: TRBJ2-2; cdr3_aa: CASSGNSGETGELFF
v_call: TRBV28; j_call: TRBJ2-1; cdr3_aa: CASHGAGVSSYNEQFF